The 2 T cell receptor beta chains in this list originate from one sample, sequenced in a study of cytomegalovirus exposure and HLA in healthy donors (dated by TCRdb to 2016 to 2017). Libraries were made using the immunoSEQ multiplex PCR assay. A mixture of 60 forward primers for TCR Vbeta segments and 13 reverse primers for TCR Jbeta segments was used in the multiplex PCR. Sourced from immuneACCESS, this table was stored by TCRdb with only in-frame sequences that have V and J called. A share of the clones is absent; for the studies checked, an unresolved V gene accounts for under half, and the remainder has no known explanation. The sample yields under 170,000 clones; about four fifths were counted once. Jointly, the top ten make up under 8% of the sample. Sequenced: PBMCs. The receptors were sampled from a man in his forties or fifties in good health and CMV-seropositive.

This clone was seen only a few times. J is TRBJ1-2 and V is TRBV5-6, with D possibly matching TRBD1 (6 bases). In germline, CDR1 is SGHDT, CDR2 YYEEEE. V was trimmed by 2 bases and J by 4 bases, leaving 15 bases between them. The CDR3 runs to 15 residues. The DNA for the CDR3 is TGTGCCAGCAGCTTAAATTCAGGGGACCTCTATGGCTACACCTTC. Translating it yields CASSLNSGDLYGYTF.

The V gene is TRBV9, the J gene TRBJ1-1; 7 bases are a match to TRBD1. This CDR3 has 14 residues. V lost 4 bases to trimming and J lost 7 bases; unmatched junction nucleotides: 10. Germline V gives CDR1 SGDLS, CDR2 YYNGEE. CDR3 in DNA: TGTGCCAGCAGCCCACACGACAGGGCCCATGAAGCTTTCTTT. This translates into CASSPHDRAHEAFF.